The rows below give T cell receptor beta chains drawn from one sample of a study of CD8 T cells in Susac syndrome. TCRdb recomputed calls from the immunoSEQ multiplex PCR reads with MiXCR, one row per CDR3 protein. The sample yields some 110,000 distinct CDR3 sequences, 85% to 95% seen once. The source material was CD4+ T cells from PBMCs. Every receptor here comes from a human donor with multiple sclerosis. The CDR3 runs from the conserved cysteine through the conserved F or W. The D gene is left open where the match is weak. Clone sizes are given selectively: once, few, many, or a class where the clone is expanded.

D gene,J gene,clone size,V gene,CDR3 protein,CDR3 DNA
.,TRBJ1-1,.,TRBV20-1,CSAGPRGSMNTEAFF,TGCAGTGCCGGCCCCAGGGGTTCCATGAACACTGAAGCTTTCTTT
.,TRBJ2-1,once,TRBV5-6,CASRDRPSSYNEQFF,TGTGCCAGCCGCGACCGGCCAAGCTCCTACAATGAGCAGTTCTTC
.,TRBJ1-1,once,TRBV18,CASSLTRMGDTEAFF,TGTGCCAGCTCACTGACTAGAATGGGGGACACTGAAGCTTTCTTT
.,TRBJ1-1,.,TRBV29-1,CSVQEADGEKAFF,TGCAGCGTCCAGGAGGCCGATGGGGAGAAAGCTTTCTTT
.,TRBJ2-1,.,TRBV1,CTSSQDPAGAGVDEQFF,TGCACCAGCAGCCAAGACCCAGCGGGGGCCGGGGTGGATGAGCAGTTCTTC
.,TRBJ2-7,.,TRBV5-1,CASSLASRHYEQYF,TGCGCCAGCAGCTTGGCCAGCAGGCACTACGAGCAGTACTTC
.,TRBJ2-3,.,TRBV21-1,CASSKRRRSDTQYF,TGTGCCAGCAGCAAGAGGAGGCGGTCAGATACGCAGTATTTT
TRBD2,TRBJ2-7,.,TRBV3-1,CASSQGLAGGIYEQYF,TGTGCCAGCAGCCAAGGACTAGCGGGGGGAATCTACGAGCAGTACTTC
.,TRBJ2-1,once,TRBV27,CASSSYLREQFF,TGTGCCAGCAGTTCCTACTTGCGGGAGCAGTTCTTC
TRBD1,TRBJ1-3,once,TRBV30,CAWSGGQLSSGNTIYF,TGTGCCTGGAGTGGGGGACAGTTATCCTCTGGAAACACCATATATTTT
TRBD1,TRBJ1-1,.,TRBV5-4,CASSLDRDRVEAFF,TGTGCCAGCAGCTTGGACCGAGACAGGGTGGAAGCTTTCTTT
.,TRBJ2-5,.,TRBV30,CAWSKAARETQYF,TGTGCCTGGAGTAAGGCAGCGCGAGAGACCCAGTACTTC
.,TRBJ2-2,few,TRBV14,CASSQVRAGELFF,TGTGCCAGCAGCCAGGTTCGGGCCGGGGAGCTGTTTTTT
TRBD1,TRBJ2-3,.,TRBV30,CAWSQGALGTQYF,TGTGCCTGGTCACAGGGGGCTTTAGGTACGCAGTATTTT
TRBD1,TRBJ1-2,.,TRBV9,CASSAWDSQSYGYTF,TGTGCCAGCAGCGCCTGGGACAGTCAGTCCTATGGCTACACCTTC
.,TRBJ1-3,.,TRBV5-1,CASSLARNSGNTIYF,TGCGCCAGCAGCTTGGCGAGGAACTCTGGAAACACCATATATTTT
.,TRBJ2-3,.,TRBV7-3,CASSLVGVTDTQYF,TGTGCCAGCAGCTTGGTAGGGGTCACAGATACGCAGTATTTT
.,TRBJ2-7,.,TRBV15,CATSTPDSAYEQYF,TGTGCCACCAGCACGCCCGACAGCGCCTACGAGCAGTACTTC